These T cell receptor beta chains were read from a single sample in a study of blood T cells in healthy people across ages. TCRdb re-called the 5' RACE reads with MiXCR, one entry per CDR3 protein. The sample lists about 1.4 million distinct CDR3 sequences, 45% to 70% seen once, with roughly 6.3% in the top ten. Source material: blood. These receptors all come from a man younger than 35 in good health. Each CDR3 is given with its conserved first and last residue. A D gene is named only where the DNA matches it firmly. Rows may omit the clone size; those that give it use once, few, many or a size class.

TRBV20-1	TRBJ2-1	.	TRBD2	TGCAGTGAAAAGGGACTAGTTAGTAATGAGCAGTTCTTC	CSEKGLVSNEQFF
TRBV27	TRBJ2-1	few	TRBD1	TGTGCCAGCAGTTTATGGACAACCTCCTCGACAGGGCCCTACAATGAGCAGTTCTTC	CASSLWTTSSTGPYNEQFF
TRBV3-1	TRBJ1-1	.	.	TGTGCCAGCAGCCAAGTGGGGACTATAGCTTATCCTGAAGCTTTCTTT	CASSQVGTIAYPEAFF
TRBV4-1	TRBJ1-5	.	.	TGCGCTAGCAGCCAAGGTGGTAGCGTGACGCCCCAGCATTTT	CASSQGGSVTPQHF
TRBV24-1	TRBJ2-3	.	.	TGTGCCACCAGTGTGGGCAGCCTCGCGAGTGTAGATACGCAGTATTTT	CATSVGSLASVDTQYF
TRBV12-3/TRBV12-4	TRBJ2-7	once	TRBD2	TGTGCCAGCAGCCTCTCAAACTTGGGACTAGCGGCCTACAAGCAGTACTTC	CASSLSNLGLAAYKQYF
TRBV7-9	TRBJ2-1	.	.	TGCGCCAGCAGCTTGGCGGTCGAGGGGGGGCGTGAGCAGTTCTTC	CASSLAVEGGREQFF
TRBV20-1	TRBJ1-6	.	.	TGCAGTGCCCCCTGGGGGGGGCTCCACTTT	CSAPWGGLHF
TRBV20-1	TRBJ2-3	once	TRBD2	TGCAGTGCTGGGGCTAGCGGGATGACAGATACGCAGTATTTT	CSAGASGMTDTQYF
TRBV12-3/TRBV12-4	TRBJ2-3	.	TRBD2	TGTGCCAGCAGTTTCCGGGGCGGGGGGCTCACAGATACGCAGTATTTT	CASSFRGGGLTDTQYF
TRBV10-1	TRBJ2-3	.	.	TGCGCCAGCAGTGAGTCGAACTCGGATACAGATACGCAGTATTTT	CASSESNSDTDTQYF
TRBV14	TRBJ2-1	.	.	TGTGCCAGCAGCCAAGATTTCGGAGGGGTGTTGAGGAATGAGCAGTTCTTC	CASSQDFGGVLRNEQFF
TRBV20-1	TRBJ1-2	.	.	TGCAGTACTATAGGGGGGGATTGGGCCACCTTC	CSTIGGDWATF
TRBV10-3	TRBJ2-5	.	TRBD2	TGTGCCATCAGAAAAGGGACTAGCGGGGGGTTAGGAGAGACCCAGTACTTC	CAIRKGTSGGLGETQYF
TRBV12-3/TRBV12-4	TRBJ2-7	.	TRBD1	TGTGCCAGCAGTTTCGGGTCGAGGACAGGGGATTACGAGCAGTACTTC	CASSFGSRTGDYEQYF
TRBV25-1	TRBJ2-7	.	TRBD1	TGTGCCAGCACATCAACCGGGACAGGAGTGGAGCAGTACTTC	CASTSTGTGVEQYF
TRBV5-6	TRBJ1-2	.	.	TGTGCCAGCAGCCCGTTCACCTACGGTGGTGACTCAAACTATGGCTACACCTTC	CASSPFTYGGDSNYGYTF
TRBV20-1	TRBJ2-5	.	TRBD2	TGCAGTGCTAGAGATCCCCCGAATCCCGGGAGGGGGCAGTACTTC	CSARDPPNPGRGQYF
TRBV6-6	TRBJ2-7	.	TRBD1	TGTGCCAGCAGTTTTTTGCTGACAGGGAAGCCCTACGAGCAGTACTTC	CASSFLLTGKPYEQYF
TRBV19	TRBJ2-1	once	TRBD1	TGTGCCAGCGGACAGGGTGCCTACAATGAGCAGTTCTTC	CASGQGAYNEQFF
TRBV29-1	TRBJ1-1	.	.	TGCTGCTCGGAGGGAAACACTGAAGCTTTCTTT	CCSEGNTEAFF
TRBV4-1	TRBJ1-2	.	.	TGCGCCAGCAGCTTCCGGGACTCATACCAAGGGGGCTACACCTTC	CASSFRDSYQGGYTF
TRBV25-1	TRBJ2-1	.	.	TGTGCCAGCAGTGCTGATCTAGGCGATGAGCAGTTCTTC	CASSADLGDEQFF
TRBV4-1	TRBJ2-7	few	TRBD1	TGCGCCAGCAGCCAATGGGGGACAGCTTCCACCTACGAGCAGTACTTC	CASSQWGTASTYEQYF
TRBV25-1	TRBJ2-5	once	.	TGTGCCAGCAGTGAATTAGGGATCAGTGAGCAGTACTTC	CASSELGISEQYF
TRBV6-5	TRBJ1-5	.	.	TGTGCCAGCAGTTATACGGGGCATAGCAATCAGCCCCAGCATTTT	CASSYTGHSNQPQHF
TRBV29-1	TRBJ2-3	few	.	TGCAGCGTTGTCGGGGCGGGAGATACGCAGTATTTT	CSVVGAGDTQYF
TRBV4-1	TRBJ2-3	.	TRBD2	TGCGCCAGCAGCCAAGTCCTAGCGGGGAGCACAGATACGCAGTATTTT	CASSQVLAGSTDTQYF
TRBV6-1	TRBJ1-2	.	.	TGTGCCAGCAGTGAAGACCAGGACAAGAGAGGTGGCTACACCTTC	CASSEDQDKRGGYTF
TRBV7-2	TRBJ2-1	few	.	TGTGCCAGCAGCCCGGACAGTCTTTACAATGAGCAGTTCTTC	CASSPDSLYNEQFF
TRBV20-1	TRBJ2-7	few	TRBD1	TGCAGTGCTAGAGGAACAGGGGGCGTCTACGAGCAGTACTTC	CSARGTGGVYEQYF
TRBV5-1	TRBJ2-7	.	TRBD2	TGCGCCAGCAGCTTGGCACCTAGCGGGAGCTACGAGCAGTACTTC	CASSLAPSGSYEQYF
TRBV25-1	TRBJ2-7	many	.	TGTGCCAGCAGTGCTGGCCCTTCCTACGAGCAGTACTTC	CASSAGPSYEQYF
TRBV5-5	TRBJ2-7	.	.	TGTGCCAGCAGCTTGAATCCCCTAGGGCCGACCTGGGAGTACTTC	CASSLNPLGPTWEYF
TRBV12-3/TRBV12-4	TRBJ2-2	.	TRBD2	TGTGCCAGCAGTTTGTATTCGAGAGGACTAGCGAACACCGGGGAGCTGTTTTTT	CASSLYSRGLANTGELFF
TRBV3-1	TRBJ2-1	.	TRBD2	TGTGCCAGCAGGCTGGGACTAGCGGGAGGAAGCTCCTACAATGAGCAGTTCTTC	CASRLGLAGGSSYNEQFF
TRBV6-5	TRBJ2-3	few	TRBD2	TGTGCCAGCAGTTACTTAGCGGGAGGAGATACGCAGTATTTT	CASSYLAGGDTQYF
TRBV4-1	TRBJ2-5	.	.	TGCGCCAGCAGCCAAGTGTCGGGAGAGACCCAGTACTTC	CASSQVSGETQYF
TRBV5-6	TRBJ1-2	.	.	TGTGCCAGCAGCGTGGCCTGGGACTATGGCTACACCTTC	CASSVAWDYGYTF
TRBV7-9	TRBJ2-1	.	TRBD1	TGTGCCAGCAGCTTAGTTGGGACAGGGGGTCTCGAACGGGCCAATGAGCAGTTCTTC	CASSLVGTGGLERANEQFF
TRBV7-2	TRBJ2-1	.	TRBD1	TGTGCCAGCAGCCCGCGGCTTCGACAGGGCTACGAGCAGTTCTTC	CASSPRLRQGYEQFF
TRBV7-9	TRBJ2-5	.	.	TGTGCCAGCAGCTTACTTGGCACCTCAAGGGAGACCCAGTACTTC	CASSLLGTSRETQYF
TRBV6-2/TRBV6-3	TRBJ1-2	.	.	TGTGCCAGCAGTTACTCGAGGTTATCTGTGGATGGCTACACCTTC	CASSYSRLSVDGYTF
TRBV24-1	TRBJ2-7	once	TRBD1	TGTGCCACCAGTGATTCGGGACAGGGGATTAACAATGAGCAGTACTTC	CATSDSGQGINNEQYF
TRBV20-1	TRBJ1-1	few	.	TGCAGTGCTAGAGCGTTGGGGCAGGGGAACACTGAAGCTTTCTTT	CSARALGQGNTEAFF
TRBV25-1	TRBJ2-7	few	.	TGTGCCAGCAGTGAATCGAAGGGGGAAAACGAGCAGTACTTC	CASSESKGENEQYF
TRBV6-1	TRBJ1-6	.	.	TGTGCCAGCAGTGAAGAGACAGGTCCTTCACCCCTCCACTTT	CASSEETGPSPLHF
TRBV5-6	TRBJ2-7	.	.	TGTGCCAGCAGCCCCGGGACCTCACTCCGGCGGTTACGCGAGCAGTACTTC	CASSPGTSLRRLREQYF
TRBV21-1	TRBJ2-4	.	.	TGTGCCAGCAGCAAATGCAAAAACATTCAGTACTTC	CASSKCKNIQYF
TRBV6-2/TRBV6-3	TRBJ1-2	few	.	TGTGCCAGCAGTTACTCGGCGGGTACCTATGGCTACACCTTC	CASSYSAGTYGYTF
TRBV5-1	TRBJ2-7	few	.	TGCGCCAGCAGCGCAGTCGGGACGGCCTCCTACGAGCAGTACTTC	CASSAVGTASYEQYF
TRBV13	TRBJ2-7	.	.	TGTGCCAGCAGCTTCTCCCAAGGCGAGCAGTACTTC	CASSFSQGEQYF
TRBV7-6	TRBJ2-1	few	.	TGTGCCAGCAGCCAACGACACGACTTCAATGAGCAGTTCTTC	CASSQRHDFNEQFF
TRBV6-5	TRBJ2-2	once	.	TGTGCCAGCAGTTACTCCCTCAACGGGGAGCTGTTTTTT	CASSYSLNGELFF
TRBV12-3/TRBV12-4	TRBJ2-1	few	TRBD2	TGTGCCAGCAGCCATAGCGGGGAGACCTACAATGAGCAGTTCTTC	CASSHSGETYNEQFF
TRBV4-1	TRBJ2-7	.	TRBD2	TGCGCCAGCAGCCCCCCGTATAGCGGGAGTTCCGGCGAGCAGTACTTC	CASSPPYSGSSGEQYF
TRBV6-5	TRBJ1-2	.	TRBD1	TGTGCCAGCAGTCAATTACCGACAGGGGCCTTTTCTGGCTACACCTTC	CASSQLPTGAFSGYTF
TRBV2	TRBJ2-5	.	.	TGTGCCAGCAGTGAGGAGATCCAAGAGACCCAGTACTTC	CASSEEIQETQYF
TRBV9	TRBJ2-2	.	.	TGTGCCAGCAGCGTAGAGGTGAATCCGAACACCGGGGAGCTGTTTTTT	CASSVEVNPNTGELFF
TRBV5-1	TRBJ2-7	.	.	TGCGCCAGCAGCTTGTCGGAGGGTACCCATTACGAGCAGTACTTC	CASSLSEGTHYEQYF